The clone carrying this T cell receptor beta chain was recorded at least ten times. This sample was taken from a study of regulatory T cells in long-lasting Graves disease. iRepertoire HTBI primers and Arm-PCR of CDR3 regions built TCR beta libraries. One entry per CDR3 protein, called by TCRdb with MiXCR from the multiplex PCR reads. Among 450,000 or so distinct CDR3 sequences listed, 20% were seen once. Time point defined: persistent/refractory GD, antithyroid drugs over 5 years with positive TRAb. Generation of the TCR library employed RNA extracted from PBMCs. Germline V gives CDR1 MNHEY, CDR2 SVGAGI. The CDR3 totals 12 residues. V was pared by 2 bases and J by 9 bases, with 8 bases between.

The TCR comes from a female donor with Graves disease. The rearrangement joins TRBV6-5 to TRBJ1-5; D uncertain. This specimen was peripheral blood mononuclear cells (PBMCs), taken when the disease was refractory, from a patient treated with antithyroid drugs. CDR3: CASSYRLGPQHF. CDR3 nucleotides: TGTGCCAGCAGTTACCGTCTGGGGCCCCAGCATTTT.